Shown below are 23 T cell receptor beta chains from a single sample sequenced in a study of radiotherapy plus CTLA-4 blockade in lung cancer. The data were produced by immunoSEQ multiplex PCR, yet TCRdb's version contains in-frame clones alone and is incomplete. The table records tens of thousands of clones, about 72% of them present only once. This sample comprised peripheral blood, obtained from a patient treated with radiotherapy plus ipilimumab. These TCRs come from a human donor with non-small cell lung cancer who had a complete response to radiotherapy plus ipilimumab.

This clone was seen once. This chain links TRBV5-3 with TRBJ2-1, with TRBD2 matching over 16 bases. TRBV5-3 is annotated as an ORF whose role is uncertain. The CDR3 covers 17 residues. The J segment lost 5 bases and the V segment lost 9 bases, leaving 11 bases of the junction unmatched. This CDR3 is CAITGTSGRVCDNEQFF. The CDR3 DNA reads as TGTGCCATTACCGGGACTAGCGGGAGGGTATGCGACAATGAGCAGTTCTTC.

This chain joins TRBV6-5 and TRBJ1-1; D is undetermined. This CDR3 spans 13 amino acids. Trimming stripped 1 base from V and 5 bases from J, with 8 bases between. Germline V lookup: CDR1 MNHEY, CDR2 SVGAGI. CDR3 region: CASSYYGDTEAFF. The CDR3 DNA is TGTGCCAGCAGTTACTACGGGGATACTGAAGCTTTCTTT.

CDR3 loop: CASSVTPLAGGNTGELFF. The DNA of the CDR3 is TGTGCCAGTAGTGTAACACCTCTAGCGGGGGGAAACACCGGGGAGCTGTTTTTT. The chain joins TRBV19 to TRBJ2-2; 11 bases are shared with TRBD2. From germline, CDR1 is LNHDA and CDR2 SQIVND (reference sequence). Trimming removed 5 bases from V and 2 bases from J; junction bases left unmatched: 10. The CDR3 extends over 18 amino acids.

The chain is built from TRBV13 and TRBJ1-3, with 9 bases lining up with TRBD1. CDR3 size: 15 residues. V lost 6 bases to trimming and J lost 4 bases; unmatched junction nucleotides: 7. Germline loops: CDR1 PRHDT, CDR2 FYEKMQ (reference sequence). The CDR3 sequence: CASSSGQGKGNTIYF. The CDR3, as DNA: TGTGCCAGCAGTTCCGGACAGGGGAAGGGAAACACCATATATTTT.

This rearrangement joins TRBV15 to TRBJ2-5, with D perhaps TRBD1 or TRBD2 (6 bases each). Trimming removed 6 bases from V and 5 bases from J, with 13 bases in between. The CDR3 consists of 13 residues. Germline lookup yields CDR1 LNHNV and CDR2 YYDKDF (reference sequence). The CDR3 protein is CATREGGRETQYF. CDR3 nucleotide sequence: TGTGCCACCAGAGAGGGGGGAAGGGAGACCCAGTACTTC.

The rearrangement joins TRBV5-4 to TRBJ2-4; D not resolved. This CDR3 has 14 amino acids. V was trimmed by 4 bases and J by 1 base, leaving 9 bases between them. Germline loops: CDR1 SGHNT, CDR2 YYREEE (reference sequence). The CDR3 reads CASSPLGAKNIQYF. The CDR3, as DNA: TGTGCCAGCAGCCCCTTGGGCGCCAAAAACATTCAGTACTTC.

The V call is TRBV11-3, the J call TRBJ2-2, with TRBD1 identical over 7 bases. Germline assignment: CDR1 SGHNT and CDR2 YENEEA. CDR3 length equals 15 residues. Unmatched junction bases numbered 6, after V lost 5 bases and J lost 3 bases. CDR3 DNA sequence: TGTGCCAGCAGCCGAGGGGGACAGTACACCGGGGAGCTGTTTTTT. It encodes CASSRGGQYTGELFF.

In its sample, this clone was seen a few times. The CDR3: CASSRDRPYGYTF. DNA of the CDR3: TGTGCCTCATCCAGGGACCGACCCTATGGCTACACCTTC. V is TRBV30 and J is TRBJ1-2; D possibly corresponds to TRBD1 (5 bases). The CDR3 runs to 13 residues. V lost 7 bases and J 4 bases, leaving 16 bases between the germline ends. Germline V gene data show CDR1 as GTSNPN and CDR2 as SVGIG (reference sequence).

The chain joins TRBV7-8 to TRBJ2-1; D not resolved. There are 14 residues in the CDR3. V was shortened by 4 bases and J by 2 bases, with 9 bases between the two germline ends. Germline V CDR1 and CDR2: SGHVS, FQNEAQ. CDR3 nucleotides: TGTGCCAGCAGCTCCGACTGGGCCTACAATGAGCAGTTCTTC. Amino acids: CASSSDWAYNEQFF.

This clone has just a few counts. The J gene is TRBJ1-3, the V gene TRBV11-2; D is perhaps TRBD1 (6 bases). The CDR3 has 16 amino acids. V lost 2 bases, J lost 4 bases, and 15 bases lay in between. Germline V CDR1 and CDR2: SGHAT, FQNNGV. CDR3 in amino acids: CASSLIGGARGNTIYF. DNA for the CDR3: TGTGCCAGCAGCTTAATTGGGGGGGCGCGAGGAAACACCATATATTTT.

The CDR3 spells CASSPGGGTHQETQYF. CDR3 nucleotides: TGTGCCAGCAGCCCAGGGGGGGGAACACACCAAGAGACCCAGTACTTC. J is TRBJ2-5 and V is TRBV9; D is possibly TRBD1 or TRBD2 (7 bases each). From germline, CDR1 is SGDLS and CDR2 YYNGEE. V lost 4 bases, J lost 0 bases, and 16 bases lay in between. This CDR3 has 16 residues.

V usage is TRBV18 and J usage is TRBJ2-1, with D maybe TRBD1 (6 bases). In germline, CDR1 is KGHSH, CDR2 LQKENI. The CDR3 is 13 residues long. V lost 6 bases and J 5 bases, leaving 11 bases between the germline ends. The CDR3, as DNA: TGTGCCAGCTCTACAGGGTCTAACAATGAGCAGTTCTTC. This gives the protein CASSTGSNNEQFF.

CDR3: CAGTAGGRGQPQHF. DNA of the CDR3: TGTGCCGGGACCGCGGGGGGGCGCGGGCAGCCCCAGCATTTT. V usage is TRBV6-1 and J usage is TRBJ1-5, with D maybe TRBD1 (6 bases). Germline V gene sequence: CDR1 MNHNS, CDR2 SASEGT. The CDR3 sequence is 14 residues long. V shed 11 bases and J shed 7 bases, with 21 bases lying between them.

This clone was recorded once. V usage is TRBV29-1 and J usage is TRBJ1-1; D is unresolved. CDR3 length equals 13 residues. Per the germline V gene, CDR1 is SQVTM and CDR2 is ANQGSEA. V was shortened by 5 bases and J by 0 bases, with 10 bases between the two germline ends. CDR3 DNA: TGCAGCGTTCGGGAAGGGCTGAACACTGAAGCTTTCTTT. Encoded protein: CSVREGLNTEAFF.

The CDR3 bases are TGTGCCTGGAGCGTCTTTCCGGGACTAGCGGGGGGTTACTCCTCCTACGAGCAGTACTTC. Protein sequence: CAWSVFPGLAGGYSSYEQYF. V and J are TRBV30 and TRBJ2-7; 15 nucleotides line up with TRBD2. This CDR3 has 20 residues. Germline CDR1 and CDR2: GTSNPN and SVGIG (reference sequence). The junction had 15 bases not matched to a gene; V was cut back by 3 bases and J by 0 bases.

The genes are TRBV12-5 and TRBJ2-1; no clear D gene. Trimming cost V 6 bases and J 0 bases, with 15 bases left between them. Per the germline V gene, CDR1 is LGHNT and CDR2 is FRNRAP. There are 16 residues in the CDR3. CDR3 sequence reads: CASGSARSSSYNEQFF. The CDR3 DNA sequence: TGTGCTAGTGGCTCTGCGCGGAGTAGCTCCTACAATGAGCAGTTCTTC.

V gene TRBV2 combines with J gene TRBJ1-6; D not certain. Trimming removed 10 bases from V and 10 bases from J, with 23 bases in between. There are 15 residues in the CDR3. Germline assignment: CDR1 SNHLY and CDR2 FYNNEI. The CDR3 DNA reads TGTGCCACCCTTCGGGGAGCCGGACGCGGGTCACCCCTCCACTTT. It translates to CATLRGAGRGSPLHF. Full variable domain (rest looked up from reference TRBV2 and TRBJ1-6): EPEVTQTPSHQVTQMGQEVILRCVPISNHLYFYWYRQILGQKVEFLVSFYNNEISEKSEIFDDQFSVERPDGSNFTLKIRSTKLEDSAMYFCATLRGAGRGSPLHFGNGTRLTVT.

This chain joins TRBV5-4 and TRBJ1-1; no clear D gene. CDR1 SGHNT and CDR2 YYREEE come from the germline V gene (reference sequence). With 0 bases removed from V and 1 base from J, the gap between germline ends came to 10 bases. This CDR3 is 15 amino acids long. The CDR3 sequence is CASSLAKTANTEAFF. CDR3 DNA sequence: TGTGCCAGCAGCTTGGCCAAAACGGCGAACACTGAAGCTTTCTTT.

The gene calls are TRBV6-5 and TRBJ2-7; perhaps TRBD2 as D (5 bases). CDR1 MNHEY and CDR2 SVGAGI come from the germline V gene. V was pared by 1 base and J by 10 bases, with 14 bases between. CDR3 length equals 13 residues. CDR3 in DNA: TGTGCCAGCAGTTACTACGGGATACGAGGCCAGTACTTC. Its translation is CASSYYGIRGQYF.

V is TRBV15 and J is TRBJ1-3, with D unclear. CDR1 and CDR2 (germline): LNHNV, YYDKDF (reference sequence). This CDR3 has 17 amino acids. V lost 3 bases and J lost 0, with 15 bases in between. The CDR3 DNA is TGTGCCACCAGCAGGGACCCCGGGCGGAACTCTGGAAACACCATATATTTT. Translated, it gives CATSRDPGRNSGNTIYF.

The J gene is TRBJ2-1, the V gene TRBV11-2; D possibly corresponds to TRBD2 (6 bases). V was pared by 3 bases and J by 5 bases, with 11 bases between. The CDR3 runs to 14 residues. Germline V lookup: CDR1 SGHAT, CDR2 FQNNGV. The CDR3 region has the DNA TGTGCCAGCAGCTTGAGGGGAGGCCACAATGAGCAGTTCTTC. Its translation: CASSLRGGHNEQFF.

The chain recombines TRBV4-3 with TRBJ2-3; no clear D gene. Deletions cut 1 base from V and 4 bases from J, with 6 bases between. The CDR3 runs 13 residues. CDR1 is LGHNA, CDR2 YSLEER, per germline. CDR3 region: CASSQGEADTQYF. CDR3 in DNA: TGCGCCAGCAGCCAAGGGGAAGCAGATACGCAGTATTTT.

CDR3 DNA: TGTGCCAGCTCACCACTCGGGGCTCTGTACGAGCAGTACTTC. It specifies CASSPLGALYEQYF. This chain uses TRBV18 with TRBJ2-7, with D perhaps being TRBD1 or TRBD2 (5 bases each). The CDR3 is 14 residues long. V was shortened by 1 base and J by 4 bases, with 11 bases between the two germline ends. CDR1 and CDR2 from the germline V gene are KGHSH and LQKENI.